The clone carrying this T cell receptor (beta chain) was counted at least ten times. In germline, CDR1 is SGHRS, CDR2 YFSETQ. There are 17 residues in the CDR3. V was pared by 4 bases and J by 4 bases, with 23 bases between. In TCRdb, the 5' RACE reads were re-called with MiXCR into one record per CDR3 protein. The data hold approximately 680,000 distinct CDR3 sequences, with just over 7% observed a single time. This sample stems from a study of identical twins. The sample was also linked to a second study, of yellow fever vaccine responses in identical twins.

Sequencing was done on a sample of PBMCs. The chain recombines TRBV5-1 with TRBJ2-5; no clear D gene. This clonotype was obtained from a woman between 18 and 30 years old in good health. CDR3 sequence (DNA): TGCGCCAGCAGCCCCCAGCCGTGGCTAGAGATTGGAGAGACCCAGTACTTC. Encoded protein: CASSPQPWLEIGETQYF.